The clone carrying this T cell receptor beta chain was seen repeatedly, ten times or more. Using unique molecular identifiers, the investigators prepared the TCRbeta library. MiXCR, run by TCRdb on the PCR reads, gives a single entry per CDR3 protein. The table shows about 610,000 distinct CDR3 sequences, with about 10% occurring only once. The J segment lost 0 bases and the V segment lost 4 bases, leaving 5 bases of the junction unmatched. CDR1 GTSNPN and CDR2 SVGIG come from the germline V gene (reference sequence). This CDR3 comprises 15 residues. The data are from a study of T-cell reconstitution after alpha-beta-depleted transplantation in children.

V is TRBV30 and J is TRBJ2-2, with TRBD2 matching 7 bases. The sample was PBMCs from the stem cell graft donor, taken from the stem cell graft. This sequence was found in a human donor who donated a stem cell graft to a child with acute myeloid leukemia. DNA of the CDR3: TGTGCCTGGAAGGGGAGGGATGCGAACACCGGGGAGCTGTTTTTT. Translation: CAWKGRDANTGELFF.